This T cell receptor (beta chain) was sequenced during a study of spatial heterogeneity in lung cancer. Findings and caveats of the study: Estimated coverage of tumor T cells was roughly 7% for alpha and about 13% for beta chains. One measure, the expanded intratumoral alpha and beta TCR count, tracked tumor mutation counts.

This clonotype was detected ten times or more. The antigen is not known. Every individual TCR cDNA molecule carried its own unique molecular identifier, which allowed correction of PCR and sequencing errors. A single record per CDR3 protein comes from TCRdb applying MiXCR to the 5' RACE reads. This table has about 24,000 distinct CDR3 sequences, around 8.5% appearing once. Noted time point: sample taken at primary tumor resection. TCRs were sequenced from unsorted whole RNA of tumor, nontumor lung or PBMC. In germline, CDR1 is MDHEN, CDR2 SYDVKM. The V end lost 4 bases, the J end lost 3 bases, and 11 bases lay between the germline ends. This CDR3 comprises 14 residues.

The V and J genes are TRBV28 and TRBJ2-3; unclear D gene. The sample was lung tumor tissue, taken at surgery. This clonotype was obtained from a male donor with early-stage non-small cell lung cancer. CDR3 sequence (DNA): TGTGCCAGCAGTTCTGGCAGAATAACAGATACGCAGTATTTT. Translation gives CASSSGRITDTQYF.